This T cell receptor beta chain was sequenced during a study of blood T cells in healthy people across ages. Findings and limits, study-wide: Any changes in expanded clonotypes were possibly confounded, as donor CMV status remained unknown. Compared with aged donors, long-lived donors showed fewer expanded clones, suggesting selection.

This clonotype appeared a few times. Its antigen is still unknown. With 1 base removed from V and 0 bases from J, the gap between germline ends came to 10 bases. This CDR3 region has 16 residues. The V gene's germline CDR1 is PRHDT and CDR2 FYEKMQ (reference sequence). A J-beta primer mix and a sample-barcoded 5' primer were used in a second PCR of about 7 to 12 cycles. One entry per CDR3 protein, called by TCRdb with MiXCR from the 5' RACE reads. The table shows fewer than 900,000 distinct CDR3 sequences, with around 36% occurring only once. The receptor was isolated from a man between 18 and 35 years old in good health. Sequencing was carried out using blood. The chain combines TRBV13 with TRBJ2-1, with D unresolved. Here the CDR3 reads CASSLVVTRSYNEQFF. The CDR3 DNA follows: TGTGCCAGCAGCTTAGTGGTCACCCGCTCCTACAATGAGCAGTTCTTC.